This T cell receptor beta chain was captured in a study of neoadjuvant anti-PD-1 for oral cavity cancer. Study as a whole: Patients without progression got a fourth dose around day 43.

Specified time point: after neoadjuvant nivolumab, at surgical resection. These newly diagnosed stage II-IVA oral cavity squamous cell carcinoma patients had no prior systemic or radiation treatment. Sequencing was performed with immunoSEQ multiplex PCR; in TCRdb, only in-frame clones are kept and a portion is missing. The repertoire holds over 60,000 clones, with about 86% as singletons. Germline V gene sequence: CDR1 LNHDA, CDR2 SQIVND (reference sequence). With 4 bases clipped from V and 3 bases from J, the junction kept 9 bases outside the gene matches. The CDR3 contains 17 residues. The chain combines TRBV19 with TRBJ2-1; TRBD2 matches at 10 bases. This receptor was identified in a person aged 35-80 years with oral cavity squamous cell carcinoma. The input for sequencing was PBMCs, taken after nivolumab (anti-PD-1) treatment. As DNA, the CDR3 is TGTGCCAGTAGTACCCTAGCGGGAGTGGTGGGCTACAATGAGCAGTTCTTC. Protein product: CASSTLAGVVGYNEQFF.